Sequencing of this TCR beta chain was carried out in a study of T cells in narcolepsy (dated by TCRdb to between 2018 and 2020). Study-level background: The study enrolled patients with narcolepsy type 1 or type 2 (NT1, NT2) together with healthy control donors. The study used TCR Vbeta sequencing to track clonotypes in blood and CSF while looking for autoreactive T cells in narcolepsy patients that target self-antigens of hypocretin neurons (hypocretin, TRIB2).

The CDR3 goes from the cysteine to the phenylalanine over 11 residues. The kept DNA is CDR3 alone, 33 bases in frame from the first base. CDR1 and CDR2 are drawn from the germline V gene: SNHLY, FYNNEI. V loses 6 bases, J loses 5 bases, and the germline ends lie 7 bases apart. Summary of the overall study and its limitations: Some blood memory CD4+ repertoires from patients and controls contained no sequences matching autoreactive T cell clones. Autoreactive clonotypes were reported to be detected serially in the blood of the same patients and of different patients, but not in the blood of healthy controls. HCRT-specific and TRIB2-specific autoreactive clonotypes were highlighted in plots that compared CD4+ T cell clonotypes in CSF versus blood from the same patient. Numbers of sequenced blood memory CD4+ clonotypes were comparable, averaging about 39,000 in patients and around 30,000 in controls.

For TCR Vbeta sequencing, memory CD4+ T cells were sorted ex vivo from the peripheral blood of narcolepsy patients and healthy controls. Receptors were amplified or captured by the immunoSEQ multiplex PCR assay. TCRdb holds this immuneACCESS table with in-frame rearrangements only. Some clones are missing; in checked studies, unresolved V genes explain under half, and the rest has no known cause. The sample table shows about 35,000 clones, and around 80% are seen once. The leading ten clones occupy roughly 1% of the sample. As to this clone: Its antigen is unknown. No much larger clone exists at a distance of one base, and base qualities are not known.

The source is a human donor in good health. Sequenced material: memory (CD45RA-) CD4+ T cells from blood. The cell subset or site label, as the study defines it: memory T cells sorted ex vivo from peripheral blood. The chain employs TRBV2 and TRBJ1-1; the D gene assignment is ambiguous. The CDR3 is CASRRGTEAFF. The sequenced DNA: TGTGCCAGCAGGCGGGGAACTGAAGCTTTCTTT. With the rest looked up from the reference TRBV2 and TRBJ1-1 genes rather than sequenced, the full variable domain is EPEVTQTPSHQVTQMGQEVILRCVPISNHLYFYWYRQILGQKVEFLVSFYNNEISEKSEIFDDQFSVERPDGSNFTLKIRSTKLEDSAMYFCASRRGTEAFFGQGTRLTVV.